Following are 19 T cell receptor beta chains from one sample sequenced in a study of regulatory T cells in long-lasting Graves disease. Time point in this sample: persistent/refractory GD, antithyroid drugs over 5 years with positive TRAb. The TCR library was prepared using RNA isolated from PBMCs. In building TCR beta libraries, iRepertoire HTBI primers were used together with Arm-PCR of CDR3 regions. TCRdb reprocessed the multiplex PCR reads via MiXCR and lists one record per CDR3 protein. Among about 340,000 distinct CDR3 sequences listed, less than 20% were seen once. The material sequenced was peripheral blood mononuclear cells (PBMCs), taken when the disease was refractory, from a patient treated with antithyroid drugs. These TCRs come from a female donor with Graves disease.

This clonotype was counted ten times or more. An end of the junction differs from the germline gene, which may be a read error. The chain links TRBV12-3 or TRBV12-4 to TRBJ2-6; a weak D match, TRBD2 (6 bases). This CDR3 is built from 17 residues. This chain's CDR3 is CASDLGGALSGTNVLTF. CDR3 nucleotides: TGTGCCAGCGACCTCGGAGGGGCCCTCTCTGGGACCAACGTCCTGACTTTC.

The chain couples TRBV12-3 or TRBV12-4 to TRBJ2-2, with D perhaps TRBD1 or TRBD2 (5 bases each). V was cut by 5 bases and J by 6 bases, with 16 bases left in between. This CDR3 is built from 15 residues. The CDR3 bases are TGTGCCAGCAGTATCTCCGGGACGGGCTCCGGGGAGCTGTTTTTT. Its translation is CASSISGTGSGELFF.

This clonotype was counted at least ten times. The chain couples TRBV28 to TRBJ1-5; D gene uncertain. The CDR3 contains 14 residues. Germline CDR1 is MDHEN and CDR2 is SYDVKM. The germline V and J ends were trimmed by 5 bases and 9 bases, with 17 bases remaining between them. CDR3 residues: CASSPARLDGPQHF. CDR3 DNA sequence: TGTGCCAGCAGTCCCGCCCGACTTGATGGGCCCCAGCATTTT.

This clonotype was found a few times. The CDR3 region is CASSPRGPGNNSPLHF. CDR3 sequence (DNA): TGTGCCAGCAGCCCCCGAGGTCCAGGGAATAATTCACCCCTCCACTTT. This rearrangement joins TRBV7-3 to TRBJ1-6; a weak D match, TRBD1 (5 bases). Germline V gives CDR1 SGHTA, CDR2 FQGTGA. This CDR3 spans 16 amino acids. With 5 bases removed from V and 5 bases from J, the gap between germline ends came to 16 bases. The full variable domain, completed using reference TRBV7-3 and TRBJ1-6, is GAGVSQTPSNKVTEKGKYVELRCDPISGHTALYWYRQSLGQGPEFLIYFQGTGAADDSGLPNDRFFAVRPEGSVSTLKIQRTERGDSAVYLCASSPRGPGNNSPLHFGNGTRLTVT.

The gene calls are TRBV11-2 and TRBJ2-7; TRBD1 matches 7 bases. This CDR3 is 17 amino acids long. CDR1 and CDR2 from the germline V gene are SGHAT and FQNNGV. Trimming at V came to 5 bases and at J to 1 base, leaving 14 bases not matched to a gene. The CDR3, as DNA: TGTGCCAGCAGCAAAACACCGGGACAGCTACTTTCCTACGAGCAGTACTTC. Translated, it gives CASSKTPGQLLSYEQYF. Full variable domain (remainder filled in from reference TRBV11-2 and TRBJ2-7): EAGVAQSPRYKIIEKRQSVAFWCNPISGHATLYWYQQILGQGPKLLIQFQNNGVVDDSQLPKDRFSAERLKGVDSTLKIQPAKLEDSAVYLCASSKTPGQLLSYEQYFGPGTRLTVT.

This chain joins TRBV4-1 and TRBJ2-2, with D possibly matching TRBD2 (6 bases). Germline V gene lookup returns CDR1 MGHRA and CDR2 YSYEKL. V was clipped by 0 bases and J by 8 bases, with 13 bases between them. This CDR3 region has 15 residues. For the CDR3, the DNA is TGCGCCAGCAGCCAAGATCCGGGGAGGCGAGGGGAGCTGTTTTTT. Its translation is CASSQDPGRRGELFF.

This clonotype was found a few times. The chain employs TRBV7-2 and TRBJ2-5, with 9 positions matching TRBD2. The CDR3 loop spans 18 amino acids. V lost 6 bases, J lost 4 bases, and 18 bases stayed unmatched. The germline CDR1 and CDR2 sequences are SGHTA and FQGNSA. This CDR3 reads CASSPREFGGRGGETQYF. In nucleotides, the CDR3 is TGTGCCAGCAGTCCAAGAGAGTTTGGCGGGAGGGGAGGAGAGACCCAGTACTTC. Full variable domain (missing parts from reference TRBV7-2 and TRBJ2-5): GAGVSQSPSNKVTEKGKDVELRCDPISGHTALYWYRQSLGQGLEFLIYFQGNSAPDKSGLPSDRFSAERTGGSVSTLTIQRTQQEDSAVYLCASSPREFGGRGGETQYFGPGTRLLVL.

This clonotype showed up just a few times. The chain is built from TRBV7-2 and TRBJ2-2; D is perhaps TRBD1 (5 bases). CDR1 SGHTA and CDR2 FQGNSA come from the germline V gene. CDR3 length equals 16 residues. V gave up 1 base and J gave up 5 bases, with 14 bases separating them. CDR3 amino acids: CASSLGVGVGTGELFF. CDR3 sequence (DNA): TGTGCCAGCAGCTTAGGCGTAGGGGTGGGGACCGGGGAGCTGTTTTTT.

Regarding this clonotype: It may be a read error: a sequence one base away is much more abundant. J is TRBJ1-2 and V is TRBV6-1; no firm D call. Germline V gives CDR1 MNHNS, CDR2 SASEGT. This CDR3 spans 13 amino acids. This CDR3 reads CASSPEASYDYTF. DNA for the CDR3: TGTGCCAGCAGTCCCGAGGCATCCTATGACTACACCTTC.

This sequence joins TRBV6-5 and TRBJ1-3, with D hard to call. The CDR3 runs to 15 residues. Germline V gives CDR1 MNHEY, CDR2 SVGAGI. Trimming took 4 bases from V and 0 from J, leaving 10 bases between them. The CDR3 is CASSWRSSSGNTIYF. For the CDR3, the DNA is TGTGCCAGCAGTTGGCGTTCGTCCTCTGGAAACACCATATATTTT.

CDR3 DNA sequence: TGTGCCTGGACCGCGATGACTCGCACAGATACGCAGTATTTT. Translation: CAWTAMTRTDTQYF. The rearrangement joins TRBV30 to TRBJ2-3; D ambiguous. The CDR3 sequence is 14 residues long. Germline V CDR1 and CDR2: GTSNPN, SVGIG (reference sequence). The V gene lost 4 bases and the J gene lost 1 base, with 12 bases spanning the gap.

The table lists this clonotype with many counts. The J gene is TRBJ1-1, the V gene TRBV2; D is unclear. The CDR3 contains 13 residues. Trimming left V 6 bases short and J 1 base short, with 9 bases between. Germline V lookup: CDR1 SNHLY, CDR2 FYNNEI. The CDR3 DNA follows: TGTGCCAGCAGAACACACGGGAACACTGAAGCTTTCTTT. Its protein is CASRTHGNTEAFF.

With respect to this clonotype: The junction departs from the called germline gene at one end, perhaps through a read error. The genes are TRBV10-3 and TRBJ1-4; maybe TRBD1 (6 bases). This CDR3 is built from 17 residues. Germline V CDR1 and CDR2: ENHRY, SYGVKD. CDR3 sequence: CATSESVGDIISEKLFF. CDR3 DNA sequence: TGTGCCACCAGTGAAAGTGTGGGGGACATAATTTCCGAAAAACTGTTTTTT.

This clonotype has at least ten counts. One end of the junction varies from germline; a read error may be responsible. The V call is TRBV12-3 or TRBV12-4, the J call TRBJ2-2; D remains ambiguous. The CDR3 totals 14 residues. This CDR3 is CASSLGLNTGELFF. Written as DNA, the CDR3 is TGTGCCAGCAGCTTAGGCCTGAACACCGGGGAGCTGTTTTTT.

The rearrangement joins TRBV5-5 to TRBJ1-1, with 8 positions matching TRBD1. CDR1 and CDR2 (germline): SGHKS, YYEKEE (reference sequence). J gave up 0 bases and V 4 bases, and 8 bases lay outside the gene matches. This CDR3 is 16 amino acids long. In DNA form, the CDR3 reads TGTGCCAGCAGCCAGCTTCGACAGGGGTTGAACACTGAAGCTTTCTTT. Its protein product is CASSQLRQGLNTEAFF.

This clonotype was recorded a few times. The chain carries TRBV10-2 and TRBJ1-1; 8 bases fit TRBD1. With 2 bases clipped from V and 10 bases from J, the junction kept 15 bases outside the gene matches. Germline values: CDR1 WSHSY, CDR2 SAAADI. This CDR3 is built from 16 residues. CDR3 nucleotides: TGCGCCAGCAGTGAGGGGGGGCTTCGCCGGACAGGGACAGCTTTCTTT. It encodes CASSEGGLRRTGTAFF.

This clonotype has a count of ten or more. The V gene is TRBV12-3 or TRBV12-4, the J gene TRBJ2-7, with D possibly TRBD2 on 6 matching bases. The V and J ends lost 6 bases and 4 bases respectively, with 13 bases between them. The CDR3 loop spans 13 amino acids. CDR3 in DNA: TGTGCCAGCAGGTTGGCTAGCGCTTACGAGCAGTACTTC. Translating it yields CASRLASAYEQYF.

This clonotype appeared many times. This chain joins TRBV11-2 and TRBJ1-2; D is perhaps TRBD1 (6 bases). Trimming left V 0 bases short and J 7 bases short, with 12 bases between. The CDR3 consists of 14 residues. From germline, CDR1 is SGHAT and CDR2 FQNNGV. This CDR3 is CASSLETGRGGYTF. For the CDR3, the DNA is TGTGCCAGCAGCTTAGAGACAGGCAGAGGTGGCTACACCTTC.

This clonotype was seen ten or more times. The gene calls are TRBV6-5 and TRBJ2-7; no clear D gene. V lost 0 bases and J 4 bases, leaving 7 bases between the germline ends. Germline CDR1 is MNHEY and CDR2 is SVGAGI. This CDR3 region has 13 residues. CDR3 DNA: TGTGCCAGCAGTTACTCGGGTCGGTACGAGCAGTACTTC. This gives the protein CASSYSGRYEQYF.